Listed below are T cell receptor beta chains from one sample, sequenced in a study of shared clonotypes between healthy human individuals. The assay was immunoSEQ multiplex PCR, and TCRdb's table has in-frame clones only and misses some. Among a few hundred thousand clones listed, roughly 84% were seen once. The sample consisted of memory CD8+ T cells sorted from blood. The receptors stem from a young man in good health. Each CDR3 is given with its conserved first and last residue. A D gene is named only where the DNA matches it firmly. Clone size appears in some rows only: once, few, many, or a class for an expanded clone.

clone size	V gene	D gene	J gene	CDR3 DNA	CDR3 protein
.	TRBV30	TRBD1	TRBJ1-1	TGTGCCTGGAGTTGGCAGGGGGGAACTGAAGCTTTCTTT	CAWSWQGGTEAFF
once	TRBV2	.	TRBJ1-1	TGTGCCAGCAGCGACAAGACAGGCAGTATGAACACTGAAGCTTTCTTT	CASSDKTGSMNTEAFF
.	TRBV11-2	.	TRBJ2-7	TGTGCCAGCAGCTTAGACACCTCTCGTCGAGGGGACGACTACGAGCAGTACTTC	CASSLDTSRRGDDYEQYF
.	TRBV6-1	.	TRBJ1-2	TGTGCCAGCAGTGAAGATTGGGTTTTCTTC	CASSEDWVFF
.	TRBV28	TRBD1	TRBJ2-5	TGTGCCAGCAGTTTTCCGGGACAGGGGGTTGAGGAGACCCAGTACTTC	CASSFPGQGVEETQYF
once	TRBV30	TRBD1	TRBJ1-2	TGTGCCTGGAGTGCAGGGACAGGGCTGTGGGGCTACACCTTC	CAWSAGTGLWGYTF
.	TRBV11-2	.	TRBJ2-2	TGTGCCAGCAGCGATGATAGGGCTTTACCCAACACCGGGGAGCTGTTTTTT	CASSDDRALPNTGELFF
.	TRBV10-3	.	TRBJ2-1	TGTGCCATCAGTGGGTGGACGGACTCTTACAATGAGCAGTTCTTC	CAISGWTDSYNEQFF
once	TRBV27	TRBD2	TRBJ2-3	TGTGCCAGCAGTCTCTTTGCGGGGGAAGGCACAGATACGCAGTATTTT	CASSLFAGEGTDTQYF
.	TRBV5-1	TRBD2	TRBJ2-7	TGCGCCAGCAGCTGGGAGCGGGGGGGCCCCTCCTACGAGCAGTACTTC	CASSWERGGPSYEQYF
.	TRBV20-1	.	TRBJ2-3	TGCAGTGCTAGAGCAGGAGATACGCAGTATTTT	CSARAGDTQYF
.	TRBV19	.	TRBJ2-2	TGTGCCAGTAGTATAGTGGGGAATACCGGGGAGCTGTTTTTT	CASSIVGNTGELFF
.	TRBV7-8	.	TRBJ2-2	TGTGCCAGCAGCTTAGAACGGCGAACGAACACCGGGGAGCTGTTTTTT	CASSLERRTNTGELFF
few	TRBV6-5	.	TRBJ1-1	TGTGCCAGCAGTTCCCCGACAGCAGCGAACACTGAAGCTTTCTTT	CASSSPTAANTEAFF
.	TRBV7-9	TRBD2	TRBJ2-1	TGTGCCAGCAGCCCCCGGACTAGCGGGAGATTCTTC	CASSPRTSGRFF
.	TRBV5-1	.	TRBJ2-1	TGCGCCAGCAGCTTACGGCGGAACAACAATGAGCAGTTCTTC	CASSLRRNNNEQFF
.	TRBV9	TRBD1	TRBJ1-1	TGTGCCAGCAGTGGGCTTGGGACAGGGCTCATGAACACTGAAGCTTTCTTT	CASSGLGTGLMNTEAFF
few	TRBV27	.	TRBJ2-5	TGTGCCAGCAGCACGGAGCGGGAAGAGACCCAGTACTTC	CASSTEREETQYF
.	TRBV5-6	.	TRBJ2-7	TGTGCCAGCAGCTTGCTGGGGGCTTATTCCTACGAGCAGTACTTC	CASSLLGAYSYEQYF
.	TRBV29-1	TRBD2	TRBJ2-3	TGCAGCGTTGCCCGACTAGCGAGAAACACAGATACGCAGTATTTT	CSVARLARNTDTQYF
.	TRBV5-4	TRBD2	TRBJ2-7	TGTGCCAGCAGCTTGTGGTCGGGAGGTATCTACGAGCAGTACTTC	CASSLWSGGIYEQYF